These 3 T cell receptor beta chains originate from one sample sequenced in a study of cytomegalovirus exposure and HLA in healthy donors. Researchers ran the PCR with 60 Vbeta and 13 Jbeta primers. The protocol was immunoSEQ multiplex PCR, while the TCRdb copy is restricted to in-frame clones and leaves out a portion. The repertoire holds 150,000 or so clones, with 80% as singletons. Sequenced: PBMCs. Receptors originate from a woman between 40 and 50 years old in good health and CMV-seropositive.

The chain uses TRBV6-6 and TRBJ2-2; TRBD2 matches at 12 bases. The trim removed 7 bases at V and 4 bases at J, leaving 7 bases unmatched. This CDR3 is built from 16 residues. Per germline, CDR1 MNHNY and CDR2 SVGAGI (reference sequence). The CDR3 region has the DNA TGTGCCAGCAAACGGGGACTAGCGGGTCTCACCGGGGAGCTGTTTTTT. Amino acids: CASKRGLAGLTGELFF.

The chain is built from TRBV5-1 and TRBJ1-4; tentative D call: TRBD1 (6 bases). From germline, CDR1 is SGHRS and CDR2 YFSETQ. This CDR3 has 16 amino acids. Trimming took off 5 bases at V and 10 bases at J, with 24 bases between the two ends. The CDR3 sequence: CASRNLGRDNVGKLFF. CDR3 coding DNA: TGCGCCAGCAGGAACTTGGGCCGGGACAACGTTGGAAAACTGTTTTTT.

The chain carries TRBV30 and TRBJ1-6; tentative D call: TRBD1 (5 bases). This CDR3 spans 21 amino acids. Germline values: CDR1 GTSNPN, CDR2 SVGIG (reference sequence). Trimming pared 3 bases from V and 0 bases from J, leaving 27 bases between. The CDR3 bases are TGTGCCTGGAGACACCCGCGTCGACGCGAAGGGGCGAGCTCCTATAATTCACCCCTCCACTTT. Amino acids: CAWRHPRRREGASSYNSPLHF.